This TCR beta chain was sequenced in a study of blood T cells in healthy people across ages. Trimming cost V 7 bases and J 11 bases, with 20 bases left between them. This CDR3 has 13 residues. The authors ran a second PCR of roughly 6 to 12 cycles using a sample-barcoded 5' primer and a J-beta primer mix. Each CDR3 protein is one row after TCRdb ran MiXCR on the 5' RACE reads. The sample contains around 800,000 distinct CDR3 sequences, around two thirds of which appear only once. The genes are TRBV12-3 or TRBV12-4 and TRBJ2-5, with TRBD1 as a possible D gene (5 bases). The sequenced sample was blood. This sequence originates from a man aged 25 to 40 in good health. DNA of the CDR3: TGTGCCAGCACCCTAGGCCAGGACATGCTTCAGTACTTC. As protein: CASTLGQDMLQYF.